Here is one T cell receptor beta chain with its context. Its cognate antigen is unknown. Germline V gene data show CDR1 as DFQATT and CDR2 as SNEGSKA (reference sequence). V dropped 1 base and J dropped 5 bases, with 9 bases sitting between them. The CDR3 extends over 12 amino acids. This sample was included in a study of CD8 T cells in Susac syndrome. Study observations and caveats: The study found that Susac CD8+ clonal expansion peaked in TEMRA cells and active patients. There were some 15 Susac-specific public clones in total CD8+ repertoires and several in CD8+ TEMRA repertoires.

Random hexamers served to reverse transcribe about 0.5 to 1 ug RNA. Amplification of TCR beta CDR3 used immunoSEQ multiplex PCR across 54 Vbeta and 13 Jbeta. Each CDR3 protein is one row after TCRdb ran MiXCR on the immunoSEQ multiplex PCR reads. The table has more than 70,000 distinct CDR3 sequences, around 94% seen once. The sequencing input was CD8+ T cells from PBMCs. The V gene is TRBV20-1, the J gene TRBJ2-7; no reliable D call. The sequence was collected from a human donor with Susac syndrome. The CDR3 loop reads CSARVADHEQYF. The CDR3 DNA reads as TGCAGTGCTAGAGTAGCCGACCACGAGCAGTACTTC.